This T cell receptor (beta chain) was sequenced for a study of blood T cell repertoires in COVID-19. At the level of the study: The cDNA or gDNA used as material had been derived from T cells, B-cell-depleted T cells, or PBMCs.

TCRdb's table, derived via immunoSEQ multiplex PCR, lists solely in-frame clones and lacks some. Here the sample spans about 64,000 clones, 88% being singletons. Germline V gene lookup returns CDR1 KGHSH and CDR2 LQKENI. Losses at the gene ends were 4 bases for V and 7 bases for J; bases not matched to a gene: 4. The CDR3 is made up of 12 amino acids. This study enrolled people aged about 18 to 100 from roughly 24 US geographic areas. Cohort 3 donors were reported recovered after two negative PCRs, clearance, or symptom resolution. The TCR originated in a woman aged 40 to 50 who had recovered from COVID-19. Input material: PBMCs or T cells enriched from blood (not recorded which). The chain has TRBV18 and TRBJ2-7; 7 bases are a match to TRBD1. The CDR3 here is CASSRNRGEQYF. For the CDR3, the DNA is TGTGCCAGCTCACGCAACAGGGGAGAGCAGTACTTC.